The source of this T cell receptor beta chain is a study of CD8+CD57+ T cells in acquired aplastic anemia. About the study: Mean yield of DNA from sorted CD4+ and CD8+ cells was about 3.2 ug.

CD8+CD57+ cell expansion, shown by flow cytometry, had occurred in the patients selected for sequencing. The cohort consisted entirely of patients having severe acquired aplastic anemia. Blood came from patients not yet given any therapy. Genomic DNA was employed as the template in profiling TCR beta VDJ and CDR3. TCRdb re-called the reads with MiXCR, one entry per CDR3 protein. Of about 160,000 distinct CDR3 sequences in the sample, around 75% are singletons; the top ten hold approximately 50%. Germline values: CDR1 MNHNS, CDR2 SASEGT. Between the trimmed V and J ends, which lost 10 bases and 1 base, there was a span of 14 bases. CDR3 size: 14 residues. With regard to this clonotype: Its antigen is still unknown.

Findings and caveats of the study: Shared by patients and controls, 25 to 30 CD8+ CDR3s were abundant in patients.

The TCR sequence derives from a human donor with aplastic anemia. The chain is built from TRBV6-1 and TRBJ2-1; perhaps TRBD2 as D (6 bases). The sample comprised sorted CD4+, CD8+, or CD8+CD57+ T cells (not recorded which) from PBMCs. CDR3 sequence (DNA): TGTGCCATCATGGGAGGCAAATCCTACAATGAGCAGTTCTTC. Amino acid sequence: CAIMGGKSYNEQFF.